This note documents a single T cell receptor (beta chain) sequence. These data originate in a study of blood T cell repertoires in COVID-19. This CDR3 has 15 amino acids. CDR1 is SGHNT, CDR2 YYREEE, per germline (reference sequence). V dropped 4 bases and J dropped 2 bases, with 10 bases sitting between them. Data came from immunoSEQ multiplex PCR; TCRdb stores just in-frame clones and leaves some out. The data show some 200,000 clones, 65% to 90% seen once. Input material: peripheral blood. The genes are TRBV5-4 and TRBJ2-6; no clear D gene. The sequence was collected from a woman between 40 and 55 years old who had recovered from COVID-19. The CDR3 sequence: CASSARSAGANVLTF. Here the CDR3 DNA reads TGTGCCAGCAGCGCGAGATCGGCTGGGGCCAACGTCCTGACTTTC.